These 16 T cell receptor beta chains were sequenced from one sample in a study of blood T cell repertoires in COVID-19. TCRdb keeps only in-frame clones here, not all; method: immunoSEQ multiplex PCR. The sample gives some 300,000 clones, 90% of which show up once; about 1% is in the top ten. The specimen sequenced was peripheral blood. The receptors here all came from a woman between 35 and 50 years old with COVID-19, enrolled during active disease.

This chain joins TRBV5-5 and TRBJ1-5; no definite D call. In germline, CDR1 is SGHKS, CDR2 YYEKEE (reference sequence). This CDR3 region has 13 residues. The ends were cut back, 2 bases at V and 4 bases at J, with 7 bases in the middle. For the CDR3, the DNA is TGTGCCAGCAGCTTTCGAGGGAATCAGCCCCAGCATTTT. This translates into CASSFRGNQPQHF. The full variable domain, its missing parts supplied by reference TRBV5-5 and TRBJ1-5, is DAGVTQSPTHLIKTRGQQVTLRCSPISGHKSVSWYQQVLGQGPQFIFQYYEKEERGRGNFPDRFSARQFPNYSSELNVNALLLGDSALYLCASSFRGNQPQHFGDGTRLSIL.

For this clone: It is unclear where the CDR3 begins or ends on the DNA, so no DNA is shown, and the CDR3 is as TCRdb lists it. This chain links TRBV29-1 with TRBJ2-7; TRBD1, as called in the table, went unchecked against the DNA. CDR1 SQVTM and CDR2 ANQGSEA come from the germline V gene. 14 amino acids form the CDR3, both terminal residues included. The CDR3: CSVGTGAHPYEQCF.

The chain is built from TRBV5-1 and TRBJ1-6; the match to TRBD1 covers 7 bases. Germline V gene lookup returns CDR1 SGHRS and CDR2 YFSETQ. With 3 bases clipped from V and 7 bases from J, the junction kept 10 bases outside the gene matches. The CDR3 totals 16 residues. CDR3 protein: CASSSSASRGNSPLHF. The CDR3 region has the DNA TGCGCCAGCAGCTCCAGCGCGAGCAGGGGGAATTCACCCCTCCACTTT.

The chain joins TRBV2 to TRBJ1-1, with 8 bases matching TRBD1. Trimming removed 6 bases from V and 5 bases from J; junction bases left unmatched: 8. CDR1 is SNHLY, CDR2 FYNNEI, per germline. This CDR3 region has 14 residues. The CDR3 region is CASSPGQVRTEAFF. The CDR3 DNA follows: TGTGCCAGCAGCCCGGGACAGGTCAGGACTGAAGCTTTCTTT.

The chain combines TRBV6-5 with TRBJ1-3, with a tentative D call TRBD1 (6 bases). Trimming removed 7 bases from V and 0 bases from J, with 13 bases in between. The CDR3 is made up of 15 amino acids. The germline gives CDR1 MNHEY, CDR2 SVGAGI. The CDR3 nucleotides are TGTGCCAGCACTTCTACAGGGAACTCTGGAAACACCATATATTTT. Translation gives CASTSTGNSGNTIYF.

The chain carries TRBV7-2 and TRBJ1-4, with D maybe TRBD1 (5 bases). This CDR3 comprises 14 residues. CDR1 SGHTA and CDR2 FQGNSA come from the germline V gene. With 4 bases removed from V and 7 bases from J, the gap between germline ends came to 13 bases. The CDR3 region is CASSSGTLGEKLFF. The CDR3 region has the DNA TGTGCCAGCAGCTCAGGGACTTTGGGTGAAAAACTGTTTTTT.

The chain joins TRBV24-1 to TRBJ1-5; no clear D. Germline CDR1 is KGHDR and CDR2 is SFDVKD. V shed 1 base and J shed 9 bases, with 9 bases lying between them. This CDR3 has 13 residues. The CDR3 DNA follows: TGTGCCACCAGTGATTTACCGGGAAGGCCCCAGCATTTT. Translation gives CATSDLPGRPQHF.

This chain uses TRBV28 with TRBJ2-1; the D gene is possibly TRBD1 (6 bases). V was cut by 10 bases and J by 2 bases, with 15 bases left in between. Germline V gene lookup returns CDR1 MDHEN and CDR2 SYDVKM. The CDR3 spans 14 residues. The CDR3 DNA follows: TGTGCCACCAGGACAGTGCATCCCTACAATGAGCAGTTCTTC. It codes for CATRTVHPYNEQFF.

The chain recombines TRBV29-1 with TRBJ2-7; 15 positions match TRBD2. The CDR3 is 16 amino acids. The trim removed 4 bases at V and 0 bases at J, leaving 4 bases unmatched. Germline CDR1 SQVTM, CDR2 ANQGSEA. CDR3 protein: CSVAGLAGGTSYEQYF. The CDR3 nucleotides are TGCAGCGTTGCTGGACTAGCGGGAGGGACCTCCTACGAGCAGTACTTC.

This clone came up once. This sequence joins TRBV5-5 and TRBJ2-1, with D unresolved. This CDR3 contains 17 residues. Trimming removed 4 bases at V and 0 bases at J, with 17 bases between. CDR1 and CDR2 from the germline V gene are SGHKS and YYEKEE (reference sequence). The CDR3 DNA is TGTGCCAGCAGCCTGTTTCCGACGGAGAGCTCCTACAATGAGCAGTTCTTC. It translates to CASSLFPTESSYNEQFF.

V and J are TRBV5-4 and TRBJ1-1; D gene ambiguous. V shed 4 bases and J shed 5 bases, with 12 bases lying between them. This CDR3 has 13 residues. Germline values: CDR1 SGHNT, CDR2 YYREEE (reference sequence). The CDR3 coding sequence is TGTGCCAGCAGCCAAGAGTCCAGGACTGAAGCTTTCTTT. This gives the protein CASSQESRTEAFF. Together with reference TRBV5-4 and TRBJ1-1, the CDR3 gives the full variable domain: ETGVTQSPTHLIKTRGQQVTLRCSSQSGHNTVSWYQQALGQGPQFIFQYYREEENGRGNFPPRFSGLQFPNYSSELNVNALELDDSALYLCASSQESRTEAFFGQGTRLTVV.

V gene TRBV29-1 combines with J gene TRBJ2-1; a possible D gene is TRBD1 (5 bases). CDR3 length equals 13 residues. The ends were cut back, 4 bases at V and 3 bases at J, with 10 bases in the middle. The germline V gene encodes CDR1 SQVTM and CDR2 ANQGSEA. The CDR3 sequence: CSVAQANYNEQFF. The CDR3 DNA reads as TGCAGCGTTGCACAGGCTAACTACAATGAGCAGTTCTTC.

The chain has TRBV7-2 and TRBJ2-7, with 9 nucleotides matching TRBD2. The junction had 11 bases not matched to a gene; V was cut back by 1 base and J by 7 bases. This CDR3 is built from 16 residues. Germline loops: CDR1 SGHTA, CDR2 FQGNSA. CDR3 coding DNA: TGTGCCAGCAGCTTAGTTGGTGGCACTAGCGGGCTTGAGCAGTACTTC. Its translation: CASSLVGGTSGLEQYF.

The genes are TRBV7-3 and TRBJ2-1; TRBD1 agrees at 8 bases. The CDR3 covers 15 residues. CDR1 is SGHTA, CDR2 FQGTGA, per germline. The junction had 10 bases not matched to a gene; V was cut back by 5 bases and J by 7 bases. CDR3 DNA sequence: TGTGCCAGCAGCATTTCCGGGACAGGAAGGAATGAGCAGTTCTTC. Translating gives CASSISGTGRNEQFF.

This chain uses TRBV7-6 with TRBJ1-3, with 8 bases matching TRBD1. This CDR3 contains 16 residues. V lost 5 bases, J lost 2 bases, and 8 bases stayed unmatched. The V gene's germline CDR1 is SGHVS and CDR2 FNYEAQ. In nucleotides, the CDR3 is TGTGCCAGCAGCACGGACAGGGCATCTCCTGGAAACACCATATATTTT. The encoded protein is CASSTDRASPGNTIYF.

The chain carries TRBV4-2 and TRBJ2-1; 13 bases line up with TRBD2. The CDR3 runs to 19 residues. The V and J ends lost 1 base and 0 bases, in that order; junction bases with no gene match: 6. Looked up from germline, CDR1 is LGHNA and CDR2 is YNFKEQ. CDR3 protein: CASSQGLAGGRSSYNEQFF. The CDR3 DNA reads as TGTGCCAGCAGCCAAGGACTAGCGGGGGGCCGTAGCTCCTACAATGAGCAGTTCTTC.